This T cell receptor (beta chain) is drawn from a study of blood T cell repertoires in COVID-19. At the level of the study: The study drew acute and convalescent COVID-19 samples from the United States, Italy and Spain.

This CDR3 is built from 14 residues. Germline V gene lookup returns CDR1 SGHRS and CDR2 YFSETQ. The V gene lost 0 bases and the J gene lost 1 base, with 8 bases spanning the gap. Original analysis: Cell counts per sample came from amplifying reference gene primers. TCRdb keeps only in-frame clones here, not all; method: immunoSEQ multiplex PCR. The V and J calls and clone size were taken over from that table, and D and trimming were inferred from the DNA. The sample yields about 99,000 clones, about 89% seen once. This clone was seen a few times. The sample consisted of peripheral blood. The chain combines TRBV5-1 with TRBJ2-7; perhaps TRBD1 as D (5 bases). This sequence was found in a woman aged 60 to 75 with acute or convalescent COVID-19. CDR3 sequence: CASSLDQGSYEQYF. The CDR3, as DNA: TGCGCCAGCAGCTTGGATCAGGGATCCTACGAGCAGTACTTC.